A selection of T cell receptor beta chains follows, all from one sample in a study of blood T cell repertoires in COVID-19. The protocol was immunoSEQ multiplex PCR, while the TCRdb copy is restricted to in-frame clones and leaves out a portion. The table records 200,000 to 250,000 clones, roughly 89% of them present only once. The sample was peripheral blood. The receptors shown here come from a man aged 55 to 70 who had recovered from COVID-19. The CDR3 runs from the conserved cysteine through the conserved F or W. D genes are given only for firm matches. Clone size appears in some rows only: once, few, many, or a class for an expanded clone.

V gene: TRBV18
D gene: TRBD2
clone size: -
J gene: TRBJ2-3
CDR3 protein: CASSQGLATDTQYF
CDR3 DNA: TGTGCCAGCTCACAGGGACTAGCGACAGATACGCAGTATTTT

V gene: TRBV2
D gene: TRBD1
clone size: -
J gene: TRBJ2-3
CDR3 protein: CASSEGQGSTDTQYF
CDR3 DNA: TGTGCCAGCAGTGAGGGACAGGGGTCCACAGATACGCAGTATTTT

V gene: TRBV7-2
D gene: -
clone size: -
J gene: TRBJ2-7
CDR3 protein: CASSSSTGVTYEQYF
CDR3 DNA: TGTGCCAGCAGCTCATCGACGGGAGTTACCTACGAGCAGTACTTC

V gene: TRBV2
D gene: TRBD1
clone size: once
J gene: TRBJ1-2
CDR3 protein: CASSRDRVSSGYTF
CDR3 DNA: TGTGCCAGCAGCCGGGACAGGGTTTCTTCTGGCTACACCTTC

V gene: TRBV27
D gene: TRBD2
clone size: -
J gene: TRBJ2-1
CDR3 protein: CASRSRGGATSYNEQFF
CDR3 DNA: TGTGCCAGCAGATCCCGGGGAGGGGCGACCTCCTACAATGAGCAGTTCTTC

V gene: TRBV19
D gene: TRBD2
clone size: -
J gene: TRBJ2-3
CDR3 protein: CASSIGGGGDTQYF
CDR3 DNA: TGTGCCAGTAGTATAGGCGGGGGTGGAGATACGCAGTATTTT

V gene: TRBV5-4
D gene: -
clone size: -
J gene: TRBJ2-5
CDR3 protein: CASSTDNQETQYF
CDR3 DNA: TGTGCCAGCAGCACGGACAACCAAGAGACCCAGTACTTC

V gene: TRBV10-3
D gene: -
clone size: -
J gene: TRBJ2-1
CDR3 protein: CATASEVIYNEQFF
CDR3 DNA: TGTGCCACCGCCAGCGAGGTAATCTACAATGAGCAGTTCTTC

V gene: TRBV15
D gene: TRBD1
clone size: -
J gene: TRBJ2-7
CDR3 protein: CATSRAGQDYEQYF
CDR3 DNA: TGTGCCACCAGCAGAGCGGGACAGGACTACGAGCAGTACTTC

V gene: TRBV5-1
D gene: -
clone size: -
J gene: TRBJ2-3
CDR3 protein: CASSLAPGVTDTQYF
CDR3 DNA: TGCGCCAGCAGCTTGGCCCCCGGGGTCACAGATACGCAGTATTTT

V gene: TRBV6-5
D gene: -
clone size: -
J gene: TRBJ2-3
CDR3 protein: CASSFSPDTQYF
CDR3 DNA: TGTGCCAGCAGCTTTAGCCCAGATACGCAGTATTTT

V gene: TRBV28
D gene: TRBD1
clone size: few
J gene: TRBJ1-2
CDR3 protein: CASVYDRAGGYTF
CDR3 DNA: TGTGCCAGCGTTTATGACAGGGCGGGTGGCTACACCTTC

V gene: TRBV6-4
D gene: TRBD1
clone size: -
J gene: TRBJ1-2
CDR3 protein: CASSDGTGGNYGYTF
CDR3 DNA: TGTGCCAGCAGTGACGGGACAGGGGGCAACTATGGCTACACCTTC

V gene: TRBV19
D gene: -
clone size: -
J gene: TRBJ2-3
CDR3 protein: CASSRPGERGTDTQYF
CDR3 DNA: TGTGCCAGTAGTAGACCGGGGGAGCGGGGCACAGATACGCAGTATTTT

V gene: TRBV7-2
D gene: -
clone size: -
J gene: TRBJ1-3
CDR3 protein: CASSLGSPGNTIYF
CDR3 DNA: TGTGCCAGCAGCTTAGGGAGTCCCGGAAACACCATATATTTT

V gene: TRBV9
D gene: TRBD1
clone size: -
J gene: TRBJ1-1
CDR3 protein: CASSVSRDSEAFF
CDR3 DNA: TGTGCCAGCAGCGTTTCCCGGGACAGCGAAGCTTTCTTT

V gene: TRBV7-2
D gene: -
clone size: -
J gene: TRBJ1-1
CDR3 protein: CASSPEQGRDTEAFF
CDR3 DNA: TGTGCCAGCAGCCCAGAACAGGGTAGGGACACTGAAGCTTTCTTT

V gene: TRBV4-3
D gene: -
clone size: -
J gene: TRBJ2-5
CDR3 protein: CASSSNPEETQYF
CDR3 DNA: TGCGCCAGCAGCTCAAACCCAGAAGAGACCCAGTACTTC

V gene: TRBV7-2
D gene: -
clone size: -
J gene: TRBJ2-5
CDR3 protein: CASSPAQRQETQYF
CDR3 DNA: TGTGCCAGCAGCCCGGCCCAGCGGCAAGAGACCCAGTACTTC

V gene: TRBV6-5
D gene: -
clone size: -
J gene: TRBJ2-3
CDR3 protein: CAIRGAPGDTQYF
CDR3 DNA: TGTGCCATCAGAGGGGCTCCAGGGGATACGCAGTATTTT

V gene: TRBV5-1
D gene: TRBD1
clone size: -
J gene: TRBJ2-3
CDR3 protein: CASSFAGQGMSDTQYF
CDR3 DNA: TGCGCCAGCAGCTTTGCGGGACAGGGTATGTCAGATACGCAGTATTTT

V gene: TRBV19
D gene: TRBD1
clone size: -
J gene: TRBJ1-1
CDR3 protein: CASSFTGTANTEAFF
CDR3 DNA: TGTGCCAGTAGTTTTACCGGGACAGCGAACACTGAAGCTTTCTTT

V gene: TRBV30
D gene: -
clone size: -
J gene: TRBJ2-7
CDR3 protein: CAWGRSYYEQYF
CDR3 DNA: TGTGCCTGGGGTCGGAGCTACTACGAGCAGTACTTC

V gene: TRBV19
D gene: -
clone size: many
J gene: TRBJ2-1
CDR3 protein: CAVRRGNEQFF
CDR3 DNA: TGTGCAGTAAGAAGGGGCAATGAGCAGTTCTTC

V gene: TRBV29-1
D gene: -
clone size: -
J gene: TRBJ2-5
CDR3 protein: CSPEGHRQETQYF
CDR3 DNA: TGCAGCCCCGAAGGACACCGCCAAGAGACCCAGTACTTC

V gene: TRBV28
D gene: -
clone size: -
J gene: TRBJ1-5
CDR3 protein: CASFFPHQPQHF
CDR3 DNA: TGTGCCAGCTTCTTCCCTCATCAGCCCCAGCATTTT

V gene: TRBV28
D gene: TRBD1
clone size: -
J gene: TRBJ1-6
CDR3 protein: CASRLGQRSNSPLHF
CDR3 DNA: TGTGCCAGCAGACTGGGACAGCGGAGTAATTCACCCCTCCACTTT

V gene: TRBV4-2
D gene: TRBD1
clone size: -
J gene: TRBJ1-4
CDR3 protein: CASSQDGRRQGNEKLFF
CDR3 DNA: TGTGCCAGCAGCCAAGATGGGAGGAGACAGGGCAATGAAAAACTGTTTTTT

V gene: TRBV29-1
D gene: -
clone size: -
J gene: TRBJ2-7
CDR3 protein: CSVEDQYRGLNF
CDR3 DNA: TGCAGCGTTGAAGATCAATACAGGGGACTTAACTTC

V gene: TRBV7-3
D gene: TRBD1
clone size: -
J gene: TRBJ2-5
CDR3 protein: CASSLTQTGVETQYF
CDR3 DNA: TGTGCCAGCAGCTTAACCCAGACAGGGGTAGAGACCCAGTACTTC

V gene: TRBV19
D gene: -
clone size: -
J gene: TRBJ1-3
CDR3 protein: CASSGGGNTIYF
CDR3 DNA: TGTGCCAGTAGCGGAGGGGGAAACACCATATATTTT

V gene: TRBV11-2
D gene: -
clone size: -
J gene: TRBJ1-6
CDR3 protein: CASSYLLGYNSPLHF
CDR3 DNA: TGTGCCAGCAGCTACCTCCTCGGTTATAATTCACCCCTCCACTTT

V gene: TRBV7-3
D gene: -
clone size: -
J gene: TRBJ2-1
CDR3 protein: CASSLRRSAGYNEQFF
CDR3 DNA: TGTGCCAGCAGCTTAAGGCGGTCTGCGGGTTACAATGAGCAGTTCTTC

V gene: TRBV27
D gene: -
clone size: -
J gene: TRBJ1-5
CDR3 protein: CASSRDSRRPQHF
CDR3 DNA: TGTGCCAGCAGCCGGGACTCGAGGCGGCCCCAGCATTTT

V gene: TRBV12-2
D gene: -
clone size: -
J gene: TRBJ2-7
CDR3 protein: CASRRRDRESSYEQYF
CDR3 DNA: TGTGCAAGTCGCAGGAGGGACAGAGAGAGCTCCTACGAGCAGTACTTC

V gene: TRBV7-3
D gene: TRBD1
clone size: once
J gene: TRBJ1-2
CDR3 protein: CASSKFRDSYGYTF
CDR3 DNA: TGTGCCAGCAGCAAGTTCCGGGACAGCTATGGCTACACCTTC

V gene: TRBV3-1/TRBV3-2
D gene: -
clone size: -
J gene: TRBJ1-4
CDR3 protein: CASSPRVDNEKLFF
CDR3 DNA: TGTGCCAGCAGCCCCAGGGTGGATAATGAAAAACTGTTTTTT

V gene: TRBV7-6
D gene: -
clone size: -
J gene: TRBJ2-2
CDR3 protein: CASSWAGNGELFF
CDR3 DNA: TGTGCCAGCAGCTGGGCGGGAAACGGGGAGCTGTTTTTT

V gene: TRBV30
D gene: -
clone size: once
J gene: TRBJ1-5
CDR3 protein: CAWTVPGTQPQHF
CDR3 DNA: TGTGCCTGGACCGTGCCAGGGACACAGCCCCAGCATTTT

V gene: TRBV14
D gene: TRBD1
clone size: -
J gene: TRBJ2-7
CDR3 protein: CASSLRTGGVGRAYEQYF
CDR3 DNA: TGTGCCAGCAGCCTCCGGACAGGGGGCGTCGGAAGAGCCTACGAGCAGTACTTC

V gene: TRBV9
D gene: TRBD1
clone size: -
J gene: TRBJ1-4
CDR3 protein: CASSPGQGAEKLFF
CDR3 DNA: TGTGCCAGCAGCCCAGGACAGGGGGCGGAAAAACTGTTTTTT

V gene: TRBV5-1
D gene: -
clone size: once
J gene: TRBJ1-5
CDR3 protein: CARRGLTEGNSNQPQHF
CDR3 DNA: TGCGCCAGGAGGGGTTTGACGGAGGGGAATAGCAATCAGCCCCAGCATTTT

V gene: TRBV28
D gene: -
clone size: -
J gene: TRBJ2-3
CDR3 protein: CASSLAGSPTDTQYF
CDR3 DNA: TGTGCCAGCAGTTTGGCCGGGAGTCCCACAGATACGCAGTATTTT

V gene: TRBV11-2
D gene: -
clone size: -
J gene: TRBJ2-7
CDR3 protein: CASSFHGSGAYEQYF
CDR3 DNA: TGTGCCAGCAGCTTCCATGGTAGCGGTGCCTACGAGCAGTACTTC

V gene: TRBV6-5
D gene: TRBD1
clone size: -
J gene: TRBJ2-7
CDR3 protein: CASSYAGQGGYYEQYF
CDR3 DNA: TGTGCCAGCAGTTACGCCGGACAGGGTGGGTACTACGAGCAGTACTTC